Given below is one T cell receptor (beta chain) in context. Its antigen is unidentified. This entry is derived from a study of PD-1 blockade in classical Hodgkin lymphoma. Broader study findings: Significant TCR diversity gains by C4D1 occurred in CD4+ but not CD8+ cells.

This CDR3 region has 13 residues. The germline V gene encodes CDR1 KGHSH and CDR2 LQKENI. Trimming removed 5 bases from V and 7 bases from J; junction bases left unmatched: 5. Profiled with immunoSEQ multiplex PCR; TCRdb holds only in-frame clones, not every one. The sample consists of fewer than 35,000 clones, around 82% of them appearing once. The sample's time point: cycle 4 day 1 (C4D1), after 5 to 7 weeks of nivolumab. Each patient's relapse followed autologous stem cell transplantation, and brentuximab vedotin exposure varied. Responses achieved at best were complete response, partial response or progressive disease.

The sample was peripheral blood mononuclear cells (PBMCs), taken before the fourth cycle of nivolumab. The chain is built from TRBV18 and TRBJ2-7; 10 bases are shared with TRBD1. This sequence was found in a human donor with classical Hodgkin lymphoma. The CDR3 DNA follows: TGTGCCAGCTCAGGGGACAGGGGCGGTGAGCAGTACTTC. Translating it yields CASSGDRGGEQYF.